These T cell receptor beta chains were read from a single sample in a study of blood T cells in healthy people across ages. TCRdb reanalysed the 5' RACE reads using MiXCR and keeps one entry per CDR3 protein. The table shows about a million distinct CDR3 sequences, with roughly 47% occurring only once. The sequencing sample was made of blood. These receptors were obtained from a woman aged 60-70 years in good health. CDR3s include the opening cysteine and the closing phenylalanine or tryptophan. D genes are given only for firm matches. Rows give clone size only sometimes, using once, few, many, or a class for an expanded clone.

j_call | d_call | clone_size | v_call | cdr3_length | cdr3_nt | cdr3_aa
TRBJ2-3 | TRBD2 | - | TRBV15 | 17 | TGTGCCACCAGCAAAGGACTAGCGGGAGGTTCCACAGATACGCAGTATTTT | CATSKGLAGGSTDTQYF
TRBJ2-1 | - | - | TRBV4-2 | 17 | TGTGCCAGCAGCCCCGAGGGAAGGACCCGGTTAGGGTCGGAGCAGTTCTTC | CASSPEGRTRLGSEQFF
TRBJ1-1 | - | - | TRBV7-9 | 14 | TGTGCCAGCAGCGAAACCGGGACGCACACTGAAGCTTTCTTT | CASSETGTHTEAFF
TRBJ2-7 | - | - | TRBV6-2/TRBV6-3 | 12 | TGTGCCAGCACCTGGAATCGTTACGAGCAGTACTTC | CASTWNRYEQYF
TRBJ1-2 | - | - | TRBV2 | 13 | TGTGCCAGCAGTGCCAGGGGTGACTATGGCTACACCTTC | CASSARGDYGYTF
TRBJ2-2 | - | - | TRBV30 | 12 | TGTGCCTGGAGTACTAGAACCGGGGAGCTGTTTTTT | CAWSTRTGELFF
TRBJ2-5 | - | - | TRBV11-2 | 12 | TGTGCCAGCAGTTTGCGGTTTGAGACCCAGTACTTC | CASSLRFETQYF
TRBJ2-2 | TRBD1 | - | TRBV6-2/TRBV6-3 | 14 | TGTGCCAGCAGTTCGACAGGGTTCGCCGGGGAGCTGTTTTTT | CASSSTGFAGELFF
TRBJ2-1 | - | few | TRBV28 | 15 | TGTGCCAGCAGGCCCAGGGTCCTCCCTGCCAATGAGCAGTTCTTC | CASRPRVLPANEQFF
TRBJ2-1 | - | - | TRBV29-1 | 13 | TGCAGCGCTTCGCGGGACGGATACAATGAGCAGTTCTTC | CSASRDGYNEQFF
TRBJ1-6 | - | - | TRBV7-2 | 15 | TGTGCCAGCAGCTCAATGGGCCAGGGCGGTTCACCCCTCCACTTT | CASSSMGQGGSPLHF
TRBJ2-5 | - | - | TRBV7-9 | 15 | TGTGCCAGCAGCTTAAGCCGGGCCCCCCAAGAGACCCAGTACTTC | CASSLSRAPQETQYF
TRBJ2-5 | - | - | TRBV6-5 | 13 | TGTGCCAGCAGTTACGCGGAGGCAGAGACCCAGTACTTC | CASSYAEAETQYF
TRBJ2-7 | TRBD2 | - | TRBV27 | 14 | TGTGCCAGCAGCTCCATAGCGGGACTCTACGAGCAGTACTTC | CASSSIAGLYEQYF
TRBJ2-6 | - | - | TRBV7-9 | 12 | TGTGCCAGCAGCCCTCTGGGGGCCGTCCTGACTTTC | CASSPLGAVLTF
TRBJ1-5 | TRBD1 | - | TRBV5-1 | 14 | TGCGCCAGCAGCTTTATGACAGGGGACCAGCCCCAGCATTTT | CASSFMTGDQPQHF
TRBJ2-7 | - | - | TRBV30 | 13 | TGTGCCTGGAGGGGGGATGTCTCCTACGAGCAGTACTTC | CAWRGDVSYEQYF
TRBJ2-7 | - | - | TRBV21-1 | 15 | TGTGCCAGCACTTACCGTGGGACAGTCTCCTACGAGCAGTACTTC | CASTYRGTVSYEQYF
TRBJ2-3 | TRBD2 | few | TRBV4-1 | 16 | TGCGCCAGCAGCAGGCGGGGGAGCGGGACCCCAGATACGCAGTATTTT | CASSRRGSGTPDTQYF
TRBJ1-2 | - | - | TRBV6-1 | 12 | TGTGCCAGCAACCCATTCCGCTATGGCTACACCTTC | CASNPFRYGYTF
TRBJ2-2 | - | - | TRBV4-3 | 16 | TGCGCCAGCAGCCAAGCAACAGCAATGAACACCGGGGAGCTGTTTTTT | CASSQATAMNTGELFF
TRBJ2-7 | TRBD1 | - | TRBV11-2 | 15 | TGTGCCAGCAGCTTAGATGCGACAGGGGGCTACGAGCAGTACTTC | CASSLDATGGYEQYF
TRBJ2-3 | TRBD2 | - | TRBV6-5 | 16 | TGTGCCAGCAGGGGACTAGCGGGAGACTCGGAAGATACGCAGTATTTT | CASRGLAGDSEDTQYF
TRBJ1-2 | TRBD1 | few | TRBV7-2 | 15 | TGTGCCAGCAGCTTAGGCCAGGGGGGCACCTATGGCTACACCTTC | CASSLGQGGTYGYTF
TRBJ2-7 | TRBD1 | - | TRBV29-1 | 12 | TGCAGCGCTACAGGGGCCCGATACGAGCAGTACTTC | CSATGARYEQYF
TRBJ1-6 | - | few | TRBV27 | 14 | TGTGCCAGCAGGGATGGGGGAGAGGGTTCACCCCTCCACTTT | CASRDGGEGSPLHF
TRBJ2-5 | - | - | TRBV6-1 | 21 | TGTGCCAGCAGTCGAACCAGTCCCCCGGCGCTACAAGCGGCATGGCAAGAGACCCGGTACTTC | CASSRTSPPALQAAWQETRYF
TRBJ2-3 | TRBD2 | - | TRBV4-3 | 17 | TGCGCCAGCAGCCAAGTTGGGCTAGCGGGAGTTGAAGATACGCAGTATTTT | CASSQVGLAGVEDTQYF
TRBJ2-7 | - | once | TRBV11-2 | 14 | TGTGCCAGCAGCTCAGTGGGAGGAATCGGCGAGCAGTACTTC | CASSSVGGIGEQYF
TRBJ1-1 | - | few | TRBV20-1 | 10 | TGCAGTGCTAGTTTCGTGGAAGCTTTCTTT | CSASFVEAFF
TRBJ2-1 | TRBD2 | - | TRBV20-1 | 18 | TGCAGTGCTAGAGATGTTAGCGGGAGGGTTAGCTCCTACAATGAGCAGTTCTTC | CSARDVSGRVSSYNEQFF
TRBJ2-7 | TRBD1 | few | TRBV20-1 | 13 | TGTAGTGCTCGGGACAGTCAAGGCTACGAGCAGTACTTC | CSARDSQGYEQYF
TRBJ2-3 | TRBD2 | once | TRBV29-1 | 17 | TGCAGCGCCAGGACTAGCGGGAGGGCCGGGGGCACAGATACGCAGTATTTT | CSARTSGRAGGTDTQYF
TRBJ2-1 | - | - | TRBV4-1 | 14 | TGCGCCAGCAGCCAACCCGGGACCAACAATGAGCAGTTCTTC | CASSQPGTNNEQFF
TRBJ2-2 | - | - | TRBV6-2/TRBV6-3 | 15 | TGTGCCAGCAGTTACACCGTCGCGAACACCGGGGAGCTGTTTTTT | CASSYTVANTGELFF
TRBJ1-5 | TRBD1 | - | TRBV5-5 | 15 | TGTGCCAGCAGGGCGACAGGGGTGGGGGATCAGCCCCAGCATTTT | CASRATGVGDQPQHF
TRBJ1-6 | - | - | TRBV6-1 | 15 | TGTGCCAGCAGTGCCCTCGACCGGGAAAATTCACCCCTCCACTTT | CASSALDRENSPLHF
TRBJ2-7 | TRBD2 | - | TRBV5-4 | 17 | TGTGCCAGCAGAAGGACTAGCGGGAGTACGAATCTCGACGAGCAGTACTTC | CASRRTSGSTNLDEQYF